The table lists the clone carrying this T cell receptor (beta chain) with a count of one. Its specificity is not known. Clones were read by immunoSEQ multiplex PCR, and TCRdb kept only the in-frame ones, dropping some. This table has about 160,000 clones, 89% appearing once. Germline loops: CDR1 MDHEN, CDR2 SYDVKM. This CDR3 is 13 amino acids long. The V end lost 3 bases, the J end lost 5 bases, and 11 bases lay between the germline ends. This sample is part of a study of cytomegalovirus exposure and HLA in healthy donors. From the 120-subject validation cohort, which was separate from the roughly 670-subject first cohort, the donors were drawn. Findings and caveats of the study: There were some public TCRs occurring in many donors, but most TCR sequences were rare.

The V and J genes are TRBV28 and TRBJ2-7; D is perhaps TRBD1 (6 bases). The receptor was derived from a woman between 18 and 29 years old in good health and CMV-seropositive. The sequencing input was PBMCs. The chain's CDR3 is CASSFRGRDEQYF. DNA for the CDR3: TGTGCCAGCAGTTTCAGGGGTAGGGACGAGCAGTACTTC. The full variable domain, in which reference TRBV28 and TRBJ2-7 provide the parts outside the CDR3, is DVKVTQSSRYLVKRTGEKVFLECVQDMDHENMFWYRQDPGLGLRLIYFSYDVKMKEKGDIPEGYSVSREKKERFSLILESASTNQTSMYLCASSFRGRDEQYFGPGTRLTVT.